A selection of T cell receptor beta chains follows, all from one sample in a study of technical replicates of blood from a few donors. The repertoire was sequenced with immunoSEQ multiplex PCR; TCRdb's copy has only in-frame clones and lacks some. The data contain tens of thousands of clones, 96% of them singletons. The sample taken for sequencing was T cells isolated from PBMCs. These receptors originate from a human donor in good health. Each CDR3 is given with its conserved first and last residue. The D gene is left open where the match is weak. Expanded clones are given a class, and other clones once, few, many or no size at all.

clone_size d_call j_call v_call cdr3_aa cdr3_nt
once TRBD2 TRBJ2-5 TRBV2 CASSPGTSGETQYF TGTGCCAGCAGCCCCGGGACTAGCGGGGAGACCCAGTACTTC
- TRBD1 TRBJ1-1 TRBV10-3 CAISELPGGLGTEAFF TGTGCCATCAGTGAGCTCCCAGGGGGGCTAGGCACTGAAGCTTTCTTT
- - TRBJ1-2 TRBV19 CASTGIDYGYTF TGTGCCAGTACAGGGATAGACTATGGCTACACCTTC
- TRBD1 TRBJ1-2 TRBV11-2 CASSFSGGARDYGYTF TGTGCCAGCAGCTTCTCAGGGGGCGCGAGGGACTATGGCTACACCTTC
- - TRBJ1-4 TRBV12-2 CASRLAWRQGYSTNEKLFF TGTGCAAGTCGCTTAGCGTGGAGACAGGGATATTCAACTAATGAAAAACTGTTTTTT
- TRBD2 TRBJ2-3 TRBV11-3 CASSLGTSYTDTQYF TGTGCCAGCAGCTTGGGGACTAGCTACACAGATACGCAGTATTTT
- - TRBJ1-3 TRBV9 CASSPSLEDGISGNTIYF TGTGCCAGCAGCCCCTCTCTAGAAGACGGCATCTCTGGAAACACCATATATTTT
- - TRBJ1-2 TRBV28 CASSLSFGSYGYTF TGTGCCAGCAGTTTATCCTTCGGTAGCTATGGCTACACCTTC
- - TRBJ1-1 TRBV14 CASSQDEWGVSTEAFF TGTGCCAGCAGCCAAGATGAGTGGGGGGTCAGCACTGAAGCTTTCTTT
- TRBD1 TRBJ1-5 TRBV5-6 CASSLNRGYQPQHF TGTGCCAGCAGCTTGAACAGGGGATATCAGCCCCAGCATTTT
- - TRBJ2-2 TRBV30 CAWELGGELFF TGTGCCTGGGAGCTAGGCGGGGAGCTGTTTTTT
- - TRBJ2-3 TRBV9 CASSVWFGETDTQYF TGTGCCAGCAGCGTATGGTTCGGGGAAACAGATACGCAGTATTTT
- - TRBJ2-7 TRBV4-1 CASSQVPDPIYEQYF TGCGCCAGCAGCCAAGTGCCAGATCCCATCTACGAGCAGTACTTC
- - TRBJ2-7 TRBV21-1 CASSTLRDRGSYEQYF TGTGCCAGCAGCACCCTCCGGGACAGGGGCTCCTACGAGCAGTACTTC
- - TRBJ2-2 TRBV30 CAFHRVPNTGELFF TGTGCCTTTCACAGGGTACCGAACACCGGGGAGCTGTTTTTT
- TRBD2 TRBJ2-7 TRBV25-1 CASSERLAGAPTYEQYF TGTGCCAGCAGTGAAAGACTAGCGGGAGCCCCGACCTACGAGCAGTACTTC
- - TRBJ1-2 TRBV11-2 CATSSGSYGYTF TGTGCCACCTCTTCGGGGTCATATGGCTACACCTTC
- TRBD2 TRBJ2-1 TRBV11-3 CASSLGTSGSNEQFF TGTGCCAGCAGCTTAGGGACTAGCGGGAGCAATGAGCAGTTCTTC
once - TRBJ1-3 TRBV6-1 CASIEVGDTIYF TGTGCCAGCATCGAAGTGGGAGACACCATATATTTT
- TRBD1 TRBJ2-2 TRBV5-1 CASFPGGTSTGELFF TGCGCCAGTTTTCCAGGGGGCACTTCTACCGGGGAGCTGTTTTTT
- - TRBJ2-2 TRBV30 CAWTELNTGELFF TGTGCCTGGACAGAATTGAACACCGGGGAGCTGTTTTTT
- - TRBJ2-7 TRBV7-9 CASSLIGTGSLYEQYF TGTGCCAGCAGCTTAATTGGAACAGGGAGCCTCTACGAGCAGTACTTC
- - TRBJ1-5 TRBV4-2 CASSQEPGKSNQPQHF TGTGCCAGCAGCCAAGAACCGGGGAAGAGCAATCAGCCCCAGCATTTT
once TRBD2 TRBJ2-7 TRBV5-1 CASKLSGRENYEQYF TGCGCCAGCAAGTTAAGCGGGAGGGAAAACTACGAGCAGTACTTC
- - TRBJ1-5 TRBV11-2 CASSLEGANQPQHF TGTGCCAGCAGCTTAGAGGGGGCGAATCAGCCCCAGCATTTT
- - TRBJ1-1 TRBV20-1 CSAAGLAEAFF TGCAGTGCAGCAGGGCTGGCTGAAGCTTTCTTT
- TRBD2 TRBJ2-7 TRBV9 CASSPGGYEQYF TGTGCCAGCAGCCCGGGAGGGTACGAGCAGTACTTC
- TRBD2 TRBJ2-3 TRBV29-1 CSSAGGREADTQYF TGCAGCTCCGCCGGGGGGCGGGAGGCAGATACGCAGTATTTT
- TRBD2 TRBJ2-7 TRBV2 CASSHGLAGGDEQYF TGTGCCAGCAGCCACGGACTAGCGGGAGGGGACGAGCAGTACTTC
- TRBD1 TRBJ1-2 TRBV4-1 CASSQGDREGYGYTF TGCGCCAGCAGCCAGGGGGACAGGGAGGGCTATGGCTACACCTTC
- TRBD2 TRBJ2-1 TRBV7-9 CASGQLAGGWSSYNEQFF TGTGCCAGCGGCCAACTAGCGGGAGGATGGAGCTCCTACAATGAGCAGTTCTTC
- TRBD1 TRBJ2-7 TRBV13 CASSPRVKTGANEQYF TGTGCCAGCAGCCCCCGAGTGAAGACAGGGGCCAACGAGCAGTACTTC
- - TRBJ2-2 TRBV7-6 CASSLVQGAPNTGELFF TGTGCCAGCAGCTTAGTTCAAGGGGCCCCGAACACCGGGGAGCTGTTTTTT
- TRBD1 TRBJ2-7 TRBV9 CASSGEGTGGRYEQYF TGTGCCAGCAGCGGTGAGGGGACAGGGGGTCGGTACGAGCAGTACTTC
- - TRBJ1-3 TRBV6-1 CASDRSGNTIYF TGTGCCAGTGACAGGTCTGGAAACACCATATATTTT
- TRBD1 TRBJ2-4 TRBV28 CASTDRGGAKNIQYF TGTGCCAGCACCGACAGGGGGGGGGCCAAAAACATTCAGTACTTC
- TRBD1 TRBJ2-7 TRBV27 CASRPGQTYEQYF TGTGCCAGCAGGCCGGGACAGACCTACGAGCAGTACTTC
once - TRBJ1-1 TRBV7-9 CASSLGGLNTEAFF TGTGCCAGCAGCTTAGGGGGCTTGAACACTGAAGCTTTCTTT
- - TRBJ2-5 TRBV9 CASSRTLETQYF TGTGCCAGCAGCCGGACTCTAGAGACCCAGTACTTC